The 15 T cell receptor beta chains given below trace back to one sample, sequenced in a study of human T cells and chemical hapten exposure. TCRdb re-called the RACE reads with MiXCR, one entry per CDR3 protein. This table has 150,000 to 200,000 distinct CDR3 sequences, 20% to 25% appearing once. As for time point: patch test 1, 2 weeks after DPC sensitization. The treatment: therapeutic diphenylcyclopropenone sensitization with weekly scalp DPC. Sequenced material: whole blood, taken in connection with sensitization to the hapten diphenylcyclopropenone (DPC). The receptors derive from a woman in her forties or fifties with alopecia areata. Some clones in this sample may be carry-over from other donors' samples.

The rearrangement joins TRBV12-3 or TRBV12-4 to TRBJ2-3; TRBD2 is a possible D gene (5 bases). CDR3 size: 15 residues. The V end lost 4 bases, the J end lost 5 bases, and 16 bases lay between the germline ends. CDR3 DNA: TGTGCCAGCAGTTCCAGGTCGGGGTTTGGAGATACGCAGTATTTT. Protein product: CASSSRSGFGDTQYF.

A few counts support this clonotype. The rearrangement joins TRBV4-1 to TRBJ2-5; D is perhaps TRBD2 (5 bases). The CDR3 is 13 amino acids. The V gene lost 4 bases and the J gene lost 5 bases, with 11 bases spanning the gap. CDR1 is MGHRA, CDR2 YSYEKL, per germline. CDR3 in amino acids: CASSRASYETQYF. The DNA for the CDR3 is TGCGCCAGCAGCCGGGCTAGCTATGAGACCCAGTACTTC.

The chain has TRBV6-5 and TRBJ1-5; TRBD1 matches at 7 bases. CDR3 size: 18 residues. CDR1 and CDR2 (germline): MNHEY, SVGAGI. V lost 0 bases and J lost 1; bases outside the gene matches: 9. CDR3 coding DNA: TGTGCCAGCAGTTACTCGAGGCCAGGGGGTTCGAGCAATCAGCCCCAGCATTTT. This sequence encodes CASSYSRPGGSSNQPQHF.

The V and J genes are TRBV5-1 and TRBJ1-1; 9 bases map to TRBD1. The V segment lost 1 base and the J segment 5 bases; nucleotides outside the gene matches: 6. CDR3 length: 15 residues. Germline CDR1 SGHRS, CDR2 YFSETQ. CDR3 in amino acids: CASSLSGQGWTEAFF. The CDR3 nucleotides read TGCGCCAGCAGCTTGTCTGGACAGGGGTGGACTGAAGCTTTCTTT.

The chain recombines TRBV9 with TRBJ2-7, with D possibly matching TRBD1 (6 bases). V lost 0 bases and J 7 bases, leaving 17 bases between the germline ends. Germline lookup yields CDR1 SGDLS and CDR2 YYNGEE. CDR3 length equals 15 residues. The DNA for the CDR3 is TGTGCCAGCAGCGTAGGGGCAGGGGCCTTTGGGGAGCAGTACTTC. Its translation: CASSVGAGAFGEQYF.

This chain connects TRBV5-1 to TRBJ1-1; D gene ambiguous. Germline V gene lookup returns CDR1 SGHRS and CDR2 YFSETQ. The CDR3 contains 13 residues. Trimming shortened V by 3 bases and J by 1 base, and 7 bases separated the two germline ends. The CDR3 region is CASSSRTNTEAFF. DNA of the CDR3: TGCGCCAGCAGCTCCAGGACGAACACTGAAGCTTTCTTT.

This clonotype was counted between two and nine times. The chain has TRBV29-1 and TRBJ2-3; D is perhaps TRBD2 (5 bases). CDR1 is SQVTM, CDR2 ANQGSEA, per germline. Trimming shortened V by 0 bases and J by 5 bases, and 9 bases separated the two germline ends. CDR3 length: 13 residues. The CDR3 bases are TGCAGCGTTGAAGAGCTAGCTGGAGATACGCAGTATTTT. As protein: CSVEELAGDTQYF.

The chain links TRBV30 to TRBJ1-2, with no clear D. Looked up from germline, CDR1 is GTSNPN and CDR2 is SVGIG (reference sequence). Trimming stripped 2 bases from V and 3 bases from J, with 19 bases between. The CDR3 extends over 16 amino acids. The CDR3 spells CAWSLMSARSDYGYTF. Here the CDR3 DNA reads TGTGCCTGGAGTTTGATGTCGGCCCGATCTGACTATGGCTACACCTTC.

The chain has TRBV4-1 and TRBJ2-1; D unclear. Germline V gives CDR1 MGHRA, CDR2 YSYEKL. Deletions cut 3 bases from V and 4 bases from J, with 16 bases between. CDR3 length equals 16 residues. Here the CDR3 DNA reads TGCGCCAGCAGCCAGGCCGAAAGGGCGGATTACAATGAGCAGTTCTTC. Protein product: CASSQAERADYNEQFF.

Comments on this clonotype: At one end, the junction sequence differs from germline, possibly due to a read error. The chain employs TRBV4-3 and TRBJ1-1; D unresolved. Per the germline V gene, CDR1 is LGHNA and CDR2 is YSLEER. The CDR3 loop spans 16 amino acids. CDR3 in amino acids: CASSQRMEKMNTEAFF. The CDR3 coding sequence is TGTGCCAGCAGCCAAAGGATGGAGAAAATGAACACTGAAGCTTTCTTT.

This clonotype was recorded a few times. This rearrangement joins TRBV25-1 to TRBJ1-2, with D perhaps TRBD1 (6 bases). This CDR3 has 16 amino acids. The germline CDR1 and CDR2 sequences are MGHDK and SYGVNS. V was trimmed by 5 bases and J by 0 bases, leaving 16 bases between them. CDR3 amino acids: CASSSGTGLANYGYTF. The CDR3, as DNA: TGTGCCAGCAGTTCGGGAACAGGGCTAGCTAACTATGGCTACACCTTC.

This clonotype was recorded at least ten times. The CDR3 spells CASSLLGAGSTEAFF. CDR3 DNA sequence: TGTGCCAGCAGTTTACTGGGGGCGGGGAGCACTGAAGCTTTCTTT. The rearrangement uses TRBV28 and TRBJ1-1; D is possibly TRBD1 (6 bases). V was cut by 2 bases and J by 4 bases, with 14 bases left in between. CDR1 is MDHEN, CDR2 SYDVKM, per germline. The CDR3 length is 15 residues. Complete variable domain (other parts from reference TRBV28 and TRBJ1-1): DVKVTQSSRYLVKRTGEKVFLECVQDMDHENMFWYRQDPGLGLRLIYFSYDVKMKEKGDIPEGYSVSREKKERFSLILESASTNQTSMYLCASSLLGAGSTEAFFGQGTRLTVV.

The CDR3 is CSVVAGQAYGYTF. The DNA of the CDR3 is TGCAGCGTTGTCGCGGGACAAGCCTATGGCTACACCTTC. The rearrangement uses TRBV29-1 and TRBJ1-2; a weak D match, TRBD1 (6 bases). The germline V gene encodes CDR1 SQVTM and CDR2 ANQGSEA. V was clipped by 4 bases and J by 4 bases, with 13 bases between them. The CDR3 length is 13 residues.

The chain carries TRBV10-3 and TRBJ2-3; 7 bases agree with TRBD2. The CDR3 is 14 residues long. J gave up 5 bases and V 8 bases, and 10 bases lay outside the gene matches. Germline assignment: CDR1 ENHRY and CDR2 SYGVKD. This CDR3 is CAISPAGMEDTQYF. CDR3 DNA: TGTGCCATCTCTCCAGCGGGAATGGAAGATACGCAGTATTTT.

The chain recombines TRBV7-2 with TRBJ1-2; 12 bases match TRBD1. Germline CDR1 reads SGHTA; CDR2 reads FQGNSA. This CDR3 has 16 residues. Trimming at V came to 1 base and at J to 8 bases, leaving 8 bases not matched to a gene. The CDR3 protein is CASSLVAGQGAKGYTF. For the CDR3, the DNA is TGTGCCAGCAGCTTAGTAGCGGGACAGGGGGCGAAGGGCTACACCTTC.